Below are 2 T cell receptor beta chains sequenced from a single sample in a study of T cell changes during pregnancy in multiple sclerosis. Data came from immunoSEQ multiplex PCR; TCRdb stores just in-frame clones and leaves some out. Counted here are roughly 110,000 clones, about nine tenths occurring once; the ten biggest clones make up 1.5% to 2%. The sample here was peripheral blood, taken after pregnancy. The origin of the receptors is a female donor with multiple sclerosis, enrolled in a pregnancy study.

A note on this clone: The junction and the germline gene differ at one end; a read error may be behind it. The chain uses TRBV7-9 and TRBJ2-7, with TRBD2 identical over 10 bases. The CDR3 is made up of 13 amino acids. Germline V gives CDR1 SEHNR, CDR2 FQNEAQ (reference sequence). Written as DNA, the CDR3 is TGTGCCAGCAGCTTAGCTAGCGGGAGGCCCAGTTCGTTC. Its translation: CASSLASGRPSSF.

The chain has TRBV5-6 and TRBJ1-2; TRBD1 might be the D (6 bases). CDR3 length equals 16 residues. Per germline, CDR1 SGHDT and CDR2 YYEEEE. V lost 4 bases to trimming and J lost 0 bases, with 16 bases between them. In nucleotides, the CDR3 is TGTGCCAGCAGCCGAATCCGACAGGTCGCTAACTATGGCTACACCTTC. It is translated as CASSRIRQVANYGYTF.